The TCR beta chain described here comes from a study of response to subunit inactivated influenza vaccine. With respect to this clonotype: Its matching antigen is unknown.

Points from the study as a whole: New T cells are recruited in small numbers by each seasonal influenza vaccination, according to the authors' suggestion.

TCRdb reprocessed the RT-PCR reads with MiXCR, giving one entry per CDR3 protein. Of roughly 710,000 distinct CDR3 sequences in the sample, 13% to 15% are singletons; the top ten hold 6% to 9.5%. Trimming at V came to 5 bases and at J to 8 bases, leaving 9 bases not matched to a gene. This CDR3 is built from 15 residues. V and J are TRBV12-3 or TRBV12-4 and TRBJ1-6; 7 bases map to TRBD1. Sample: PBMCs from blood, taken around two weeks before vaccination. This TCR was sampled from a man aged 45-60 years who received an inactivated influenza vaccine. CDR3 region: CASSPRQGPDSPLHF. DNA for the CDR3: TGTGCCAGCAGTCCTAGACAGGGCCCCGATTCACCCCTCCACTTT.